Each of the 5 T cell receptor beta chains below was sequenced from the same sample in a study of human T cells and chemical hapten exposure. A single record per CDR3 protein comes from TCRdb applying MiXCR to the RACE reads. The sample includes 100,000 or so distinct CDR3 sequences, less than 40% of them seen just once. The time point here: patch test 3, about 24 weeks after DPC sensitization. Described treatment: therapeutic diphenylcyclopropenone sensitization with weekly scalp DPC. Sample: whole blood, taken in connection with sensitization to the hapten diphenylcyclopropenone (DPC). Receptor source: a middle-aged man with alopecia areata. Some clones in this sample may be carry-over from other donors' samples.

The table lists this clonotype with a few counts. This chain connects TRBV7-9 to TRBJ1-2; possible D gene TRBD1, 5 bases. Trimming removed 3 bases at V and 6 bases at J, with 8 bases between. Per germline, CDR1 SEHNR and CDR2 FQNEAQ (reference sequence). This CDR3 has 12 amino acids. CDR3 DNA sequence: TGTGCCAGCAGCTTGTCAGGGAATGGCTACACCTTC. Translation: CASSLSGNGYTF.

V usage is TRBV29-1 and J usage is TRBJ1-1, with unresolved D. This CDR3 comprises 12 residues. Deletions cut 2 bases from V and 5 bases from J, with 9 bases between. Germline V gene data show CDR1 as SQVTM and CDR2 as ANQGSEA. This CDR3 reads CSVERAETEAFF. The CDR3 nucleotides are TGCAGCGTTGAAAGGGCGGAAACTGAAGCTTTCTTT.

The gene calls are TRBV7-9 and TRBJ1-6; unclear D gene. There are 14 residues in the CDR3. The V gene lost 10 bases and the J gene lost 5 bases, with 15 bases spanning the gap. Germline lookup yields CDR1 SEHNR and CDR2 FQNEAQ (reference sequence). CDR3 protein: CAIPKLGNNSPLHF. The CDR3 region has the DNA TGTGCCATCCCGAAGCTGGGGAATAATTCACCCCTCCACTTT.

In its sample, this clonotype was seen a few times. The chain carries TRBV13 and TRBJ2-7; possible D gene TRBD2, 6 bases. Germline V lookup: CDR1 PRHDT, CDR2 FYEKMQ (reference sequence). V was clipped by 5 bases and J by 3 bases, with 17 bases between them. The CDR3 has 15 amino acids. The CDR3 reads CASSILSGASYEQYF. Here the CDR3 DNA reads TGTGCCAGCAGCATCTTATCGGGAGCGAGCTACGAGCAGTACTTC.

The chain joins TRBV20-1 to TRBJ2-3; D gene uncertain. Between the trimmed V and J ends, which lost 6 bases and 5 bases, there was a span of 9 bases. Germline CDR1 is DFQATT and CDR2 is SNEGSKA (reference sequence). This CDR3 region has 11 residues. The CDR3 bases are TGCAGTGCGTGGAAGGGAGATACGCAGTATTTT. This codes for CSAWKGDTQYF.